The rows below give T cell receptor beta chains drawn from one sample of a study of cytomegalovirus exposure and HLA in healthy donors. Clones were read by immunoSEQ multiplex PCR, and TCRdb kept only the in-frame ones, dropping some. The repertoire shows around 150,000 clones; the top ten hold about 1.2%. Sequenced sample: PBMCs. The origin of the receptors is a woman aged 55-69 years in good health and CMV-seronegative. Each CDR3 is given with its conserved first and last residue. Each record gives: J gene, V gene, D gene, CDR3 DNA, CDR3 protein. D genes are given only for firm matches.

J gene: TRBJ2-5; V gene: TRBV5-1; D gene: TRBD2; CDR3 DNA: TGCGCCAGCAGCTTGGAGGGGACTAGCGGGGATCAAGAGACCCAGTACTTC; CDR3 protein: CASSLEGTSGDQETQYF
J gene: TRBJ2-7; V gene: TRBV4-3; D gene: -; CDR3 DNA: TGCGCCAGCAGCCAAGATCGGACTGGCTCCTACGAGCAGTACTTC; CDR3 protein: CASSQDRTGSYEQYF
J gene: TRBJ2-7; V gene: TRBV15; D gene: TRBD1; CDR3 DNA: TGTGCCACCAGCAGGCCCTCCCTGACAGGGAGCTCCTACGAGCAGTACTTC; CDR3 protein: CATSRPSLTGSSYEQYF
J gene: TRBJ1-5; V gene: TRBV6-5; D gene: -; CDR3 DNA: TGTGCCAGCAGATATAGTAGCAATCAGCCCCAGCATTTT; CDR3 protein: CASRYSSNQPQHF
J gene: TRBJ1-1; V gene: TRBV6-5; D gene: -; CDR3 DNA: TGTGCCAGCAGTTTGTCAGTTTTGGTCACTGAAGCTTTCTTT; CDR3 protein: CASSLSVLVTEAFF
J gene: TRBJ2-4; V gene: TRBV7-9; D gene: -; CDR3 DNA: TGTGCCAGCAGCTTACAGGGCCCTGCACAGTACTTC; CDR3 protein: CASSLQGPAQYF
J gene: TRBJ1-5; V gene: TRBV6-1; D gene: -; CDR3 DNA: TGTGCCAGCAATATGGCGGGTGGGAATCGGCAGCCCCAGCATTTT; CDR3 protein: CASNMAGGNRQPQHF
J gene: TRBJ2-3; V gene: TRBV10-3; D gene: -; CDR3 DNA: TGTGCCATCAGTGCAGGGGATGGCACAGATACGCAGTATTTT; CDR3 protein: CAISAGDGTDTQYF
J gene: TRBJ2-2; V gene: TRBV19; D gene: -; CDR3 DNA: TGTGCCAGTAGTATAGATGGGTGGGGGCGCTTGTCCGGGGAGCTGTTTTTT; CDR3 protein: CASSIDGWGRLSGELFF
J gene: TRBJ2-1; V gene: TRBV6-5; D gene: -; CDR3 DNA: TGTGCCAGCAGTACTGGCTCCTACAATGAGCAGTTCTTC; CDR3 protein: CASSTGSYNEQFF
J gene: TRBJ2-7; V gene: TRBV5-1; D gene: TRBD2; CDR3 DNA: TGCGCCAGCAGCTACGGACTAGATCAGATCTCCTACGAGCAGTACTTC; CDR3 protein: CASSYGLDQISYEQYF
J gene: TRBJ2-4; V gene: TRBV7-3; D gene: TRBD1; CDR3 DNA: TGTGCCAGCAGCTTGGGACAGGGGTTGACCAAAAACATTCAGTACTTC; CDR3 protein: CASSLGQGLTKNIQYF
J gene: TRBJ2-1; V gene: TRBV4-2; D gene: -; CDR3 DNA: TGTGCCAGCAGCCAAGACGGGGTGGCGCAAACCTACAATGAGCAGTTCTTC; CDR3 protein: CASSQDGVAQTYNEQFF
J gene: TRBJ2-1; V gene: TRBV12-5; D gene: -; CDR3 DNA: TGTGCTAGTGGTTTGCCAGGGTTCAATGAGCAGTTCTTC; CDR3 protein: CASGLPGFNEQFF
J gene: TRBJ1-1; V gene: TRBV5-1; D gene: -; CDR3 DNA: TGCGCCAGCAGTAAGCAACAGGGAGGGGGATTTGAAGCTTTCTTT; CDR3 protein: CASSKQQGGGFEAFF
J gene: TRBJ2-7; V gene: TRBV28; D gene: TRBD2; CDR3 DNA: TGTGCCAGCAGTTTAATGACTAGCGGAATTTACGAGCAGTACTTC; CDR3 protein: CASSLMTSGIYEQYF
J gene: TRBJ2-5; V gene: TRBV7-8; D gene: TRBD2; CDR3 DNA: TGTGCCAGCAGCCCCAAAGCGGGAGGTTACCAAGAGACCCAGTACTTC; CDR3 protein: CASSPKAGGYQETQYF
J gene: TRBJ2-1; V gene: TRBV5-6; D gene: TRBD1; CDR3 DNA: TGTGCCAGCGGGGACAGGGGGTTGCGGGGGGGGCCCAATGAGCAGTTCTTC; CDR3 protein: CASGDRGLRGGPNEQFF
J gene: TRBJ1-1; V gene: TRBV5-1; D gene: TRBD1; CDR3 DNA: TGCGCCAGCAGCAATCGACAGGGCAGGGAAGCTTTCTTT; CDR3 protein: CASSNRQGREAFF
J gene: TRBJ2-7; V gene: TRBV18; D gene: -; CDR3 DNA: TGTGCCAGCTCACGACAGCTGGGCGGGGCGTCCTACGAGCAGTACTTC; CDR3 protein: CASSRQLGGASYEQYF
J gene: TRBJ2-2; V gene: TRBV5-4; D gene: -; CDR3 DNA: TGTGCCAGCAGCTTGGGACTGAATCGGCGGAACCCCACCGGGGAGCTGTTTTTT; CDR3 protein: CASSLGLNRRNPTGELFF
J gene: TRBJ1-3; V gene: TRBV7-9; D gene: -; CDR3 DNA: TGTGCCAGCAGCTTCGGGTCTGGAAACACCATATATTTT; CDR3 protein: CASSFGSGNTIYF
J gene: TRBJ2-2; V gene: TRBV15; D gene: TRBD1; CDR3 DNA: TGTGCCACCAGGCAGGACAGGGTGATTCCCGGGGAGCTGTTTTTT; CDR3 protein: CATRQDRVIPGELFF
J gene: TRBJ2-3; V gene: TRBV21-1; D gene: -; CDR3 DNA: TGTGCCACCAAACTAGCTCCCCCCACAGATACGCAGTATTTT; CDR3 protein: CATKLAPPTDTQYF
J gene: TRBJ2-7; V gene: TRBV4-1; D gene: -; CDR3 DNA: TGCGCCAGCAGCCAATTTACAGGACAGCAAGCCTACGAGCAGTACTTC; CDR3 protein: CASSQFTGQQAYEQYF
J gene: TRBJ2-3; V gene: TRBV6-6; D gene: -; CDR3 DNA: TGTGCCAGCAGTCCCAGTCCAGATACGCAGTATTTT; CDR3 protein: CASSPSPDTQYF
J gene: TRBJ1-4; V gene: TRBV5-4; D gene: -; CDR3 DNA: TGTGCCAGCACCGGGGGGCTGACTAATGAAAAACTGTTTTTT; CDR3 protein: CASTGGLTNEKLFF
J gene: TRBJ1-3; V gene: TRBV5-1; D gene: -; CDR3 DNA: TGCGCCAGCAGCTCCTTCTCTGGAAACACCATATATTTT; CDR3 protein: CASSSFSGNTIYF
J gene: TRBJ2-1; V gene: TRBV7-2; D gene: TRBD2; CDR3 DNA: TGTGCCAGCAGCTTAGCGCCTAGCGGGCCGTACAATGAGCAGTTCTTC; CDR3 protein: CASSLAPSGPYNEQFF
J gene: TRBJ1-1; V gene: TRBV15; D gene: -; CDR3 DNA: TGTGCCACCAGCAGACGGGGGGCCACTGAAGCTTTCTTT; CDR3 protein: CATSRRGATEAFF
J gene: TRBJ2-3; V gene: TRBV9; D gene: TRBD2; CDR3 DNA: TGTGCCAGCAGTACTAGCGGGGGCCAGACAGATACGCAGTATTTT; CDR3 protein: CASSTSGGQTDTQYF
J gene: TRBJ1-5; V gene: TRBV7-9; D gene: TRBD1; CDR3 DNA: TGTGCCAGCAGCTTGACAGGGGGAGAAGGCAATCAGCCCCAGCATTTT; CDR3 protein: CASSLTGGEGNQPQHF
J gene: TRBJ1-3; V gene: TRBV5-1; D gene: -; CDR3 DNA: TGCGCCAGCAGCTTGGGGAGGGCAGATTCGGCCTCTGGAAACACCATATATTTT; CDR3 protein: CASSLGRADSASGNTIYF
J gene: TRBJ1-2; V gene: TRBV18; D gene: TRBD1; CDR3 DNA: TGTGCCAGCTCACAGGAACAGGGGGCAAACTATGGCTACACCTTC; CDR3 protein: CASSQEQGANYGYTF
J gene: TRBJ2-7; V gene: TRBV15; D gene: -; CDR3 DNA: TGTGCCACCAGCAGAGGAGGTCCATCCTACGAGCAGTACTTC; CDR3 protein: CATSRGGPSYEQYF
J gene: TRBJ1-2; V gene: TRBV11-2; D gene: TRBD1; CDR3 DNA: TGTGCCAGCAGCACTCAGCTGGTACAGGGGGCGCGGGGTGGCTACACCTTC; CDR3 protein: CASSTQLVQGARGGYTF
J gene: TRBJ2-7; V gene: TRBV29-1; D gene: TRBD1; CDR3 DNA: TGCAGCGCGGGACAGGGGGCAAACTACGAGCAGTACTTC; CDR3 protein: CSAGQGANYEQYF
J gene: TRBJ2-7; V gene: TRBV13; D gene: TRBD2; CDR3 DNA: TGTGCCAGCATCGTGGGGGAGGGCCGGTACGAGCAGTACTTC; CDR3 protein: CASIVGEGRYEQYF
J gene: TRBJ2-7; V gene: TRBV7-2; D gene: -; CDR3 DNA: TGTGCCAGCAGTAACTCCTACGAGCAGTACTTC; CDR3 protein: CASSNSYEQYF
J gene: TRBJ2-7; V gene: TRBV7-9; D gene: TRBD1; CDR3 DNA: TGTGCCAGCAGCTCTAACAGGGGGCCCCTAGCCTACGAGCAGTACTTC; CDR3 protein: CASSSNRGPLAYEQYF
J gene: TRBJ1-1; V gene: TRBV4-2; D gene: -; CDR3 DNA: TGTGCCAGCAGCCAAGATCTAGGGGATCGAGCTTTCTTT; CDR3 protein: CASSQDLGDRAFF
J gene: TRBJ1-1; V gene: TRBV10-1; D gene: -; CDR3 DNA: TGCGCCAGCAGTGGGAACAGAGTTGGCACTGAAGCTTTCTTT; CDR3 protein: CASSGNRVGTEAFF
J gene: TRBJ1-2; V gene: TRBV6-5; D gene: TRBD1; CDR3 DNA: TGTGCCAGCGGAAACAGGGGGCTTTCCCGCTATGGCTACACCTTC; CDR3 protein: CASGNRGLSRYGYTF
J gene: TRBJ2-3; V gene: TRBV7-2; D gene: -; CDR3 DNA: TGTGCCAGCAGCTTAGCTTCTAGCACAGATACGCAGTATTTT; CDR3 protein: CASSLASSTDTQYF
J gene: TRBJ2-5; V gene: TRBV5-1; D gene: -; CDR3 DNA: TGCGCCAGCAGCTTTCCAGAAGAGACCCAGTACTTC; CDR3 protein: CASSFPEETQYF
J gene: TRBJ1-6; V gene: TRBV2; D gene: -; CDR3 DNA: TGTGCCAGCAGGAGCTCCTATAATTCACCCCTCCACTTT; CDR3 protein: CASRSSYNSPLHF
J gene: TRBJ2-7; V gene: TRBV2; D gene: -; CDR3 DNA: TGTGCCAGCAGAAATAGCGGATCCTACGAGCAGTACTTC; CDR3 protein: CASRNSGSYEQYF
J gene: TRBJ2-7; V gene: TRBV7-3; D gene: TRBD1; CDR3 DNA: TGTGCCAGCAGCCGTACGGGACAGAACTACGAGCAGTACTTC; CDR3 protein: CASSRTGQNYEQYF
J gene: TRBJ2-1; V gene: TRBV2; D gene: -; CDR3 DNA: TGTGCCAGCAGCCCGAAGAGAGAGCGGAGCCACCTGGAGCAGTTCTTC; CDR3 protein: CASSPKRERSHLEQFF
J gene: TRBJ2-5; V gene: TRBV2; D gene: TRBD1; CDR3 DNA: TGTGCCAGCCATCGGACAGGGGTCCCGTACTTC; CDR3 protein: CASHRTGVPYF
J gene: TRBJ2-1; V gene: TRBV5-1; D gene: -; CDR3 DNA: TGCGCCAGCAGTCGTACAGACAATGAGCAGTTCTTC; CDR3 protein: CASSRTDNEQFF
J gene: TRBJ2-3; V gene: TRBV29-1; D gene: TRBD1; CDR3 DNA: TGCAGCGCTTCACAGGGGAGCACAGATACGCAGTATTTT; CDR3 protein: CSASQGSTDTQYF
J gene: TRBJ1-4; V gene: TRBV19; D gene: TRBD1; CDR3 DNA: TGTGCCAGTAGTGGATATCAGGGGGCTGTGGGCAAACTGTTTTTT; CDR3 protein: CASSGYQGAVGKLFF
J gene: TRBJ2-1; V gene: TRBV27; D gene: -; CDR3 DNA: TGTGCCAGCAGTTTGAGGAGCGGTTCCTACAATGAGCAGTTCTTC; CDR3 protein: CASSLRSGSYNEQFF
J gene: TRBJ2-7; V gene: TRBV19; D gene: TRBD1; CDR3 DNA: TGTGCCAGTAGTAGAACCGGGACAGGTTTTTACGAGCAGTACTTC; CDR3 protein: CASSRTGTGFYEQYF